One sample yielded the 21 T cell receptor beta chains listed below, sequenced in a study of T cells expressing NK-cell markers (dated by TCRdb to 2019 to 2021). To prepare the library, 5' RACE was applied. Sequencer: Illumina HiSeq 2000. Each entry corresponds to one CDR3 protein sequence from reads that TCRdb reprocessed, and DNA is not given. The table for this sample records about 170,000 distinct CDR3 sequences. The leading ten clones occupy around 20% of the sample. The sequenced sample consisted of blood T cells: a sorted CD56 or NKG2C T cell subset, CD4+ or CD8+ T cells, or bulk PBMC T cells (not recorded which). The source is a man aged 18-70 years in good health.

The chain combines TRBV18 with TRBJ1-5. CDR3 size: 13 residues. Germline lookup yields CDR1 KGHSH and CDR2 LQKENI. CDR3 region: CASSPAANQPQHF.

CDR3 residues: CASRETGLTNEKLFF. The genes are TRBV2 and TRBJ1-4; no DNA is available, so the TRBD1 call from TCRdb remains unchecked. The CDR3 spans 15 residues. Per the germline V gene, CDR1 is SNHLY and CDR2 is FYNNEI.

The rearrangement uses TRBV20-1 and TRBJ2-2; there is no DNA to check the TCRdb D call of TRBD2. Germline loops: CDR1 DFQATT, CDR2 SNEGSKA (reference sequence). The CDR3 has 14 residues. The CDR3 protein is CSASWGGDTGELFF.

The chain has TRBV9 and TRBJ2-5. Germline V gene sequence: CDR1 SGDLS, CDR2 YYNGEE. CDR3 size: 11 residues. CDR3 sequence: CASPNQETQYF.

The genes are TRBV18 and TRBJ1-5; no DNA is available, so the TRBD1 call from TCRdb remains unchecked. Germline V lookup: CDR1 KGHSH, CDR2 LQKENI. The CDR3 is 14 amino acids. CDR3 sequence reads: CASSPDREGQPQHF.

V gene TRBV24-1 combines with J gene TRBJ1-2; the D call of TRBD1 rests on TCRdb alone, since no DNA is present to check it. CDR3 length: 13 amino acids. CDR1 is KGHDR, CDR2 SFDVKD, per germline. Here the CDR3 reads CATSETGDYGYTF.

The chain carries TRBV24-1 and TRBJ2-3; with no DNA, the TCRdb D assignment of TRBD1 cannot be verified. CDR1 and CDR2 from the germline V gene are KGHDR and SFDVKD. The CDR3 totals 16 residues. This CDR3 is CATSERTPWSVDTQYF.

V gene TRBV19 combines with J gene TRBJ2-3; TCRdb's D gene call, TRBD1, goes unchecked for lack of DNA. Per germline, CDR1 LNHDA and CDR2 SQIVND (reference sequence). The CDR3 totals 15 residues. CDR3 region: CASEGGSIITDTQYF. The whole variable domain, filled in from reference TRBV19 and TRBJ2-3, reads DGGITQSPKYLFRKEGQNVTLSCEQNLNHDAMYWYRQDPGQGLRLIYYSQIVNDFQKGDIAEGYSVSREKKESFPLTVTSAQKNPTAFYLCASEGGSIITDTQYFGPGTRLTVL.

This chain connects TRBV9 to TRBJ2-2; absent DNA, TCRdb's TRBD1 call cannot be checked. This CDR3 has 14 amino acids. Looked up from germline, CDR1 is SGDLS and CDR2 is YYNGEE. The CDR3 region is CASSPRGVDGELFF.

The chain has TRBV7-9 and TRBJ1-1. The CDR3 loop spans 15 amino acids. Germline loops: CDR1 SEHNR, CDR2 FQNEAQ (reference sequence). The CDR3: CASSAVLREETEAFF. Supplemented by reference TRBV7-9 and TRBJ1-1, the full variable domain reads DTGVSQNPRHKITKRGQNVTFRCDPISEHNRLYWYRQTLGQGPEFLTYFQNEAQLEKSRLLSDRFSAERPKGSFSTLEIQRTEQGDSAMYLCASSAVLREETEAFFGQGTRLTVV.

The chain uses TRBV11-2 and TRBJ2-2; the TCRdb D gene call, TRBD1, has no DNA to confirm it. Germline V gene lookup returns CDR1 SGHAT and CDR2 FQNNGV. This CDR3 contains 14 residues. Here the CDR3 reads CASSSTVNTGELFF. The full variable domain, rest sourced from reference TRBV11-2 and TRBJ2-2, is EAGVAQSPRYKIIEKRQSVAFWCNPISGHATLYWYQQILGQGPKLLIQFQNNGVVDDSQLPKDRFSAERLKGVDSTLKIQPAKLEDSAVYLCASSSTVNTGELFFGEGSRLTVL.

This sequence joins TRBV9 and TRBJ1-4; TCRdb proposes TRBD1, but this gene call is untestable without DNA. CDR1 is SGDLS, CDR2 YYNGEE, per germline. The CDR3 consists of 15 residues. The CDR3 region is CASSKPGGSNEKLFF.

This chain uses TRBV6-5 with TRBJ1-2; absent DNA, TCRdb's TRBD1 call cannot be checked. The CDR3 runs to 12 residues. The V gene's germline CDR1 is MNHEY and CDR2 SVGAGI. CDR3: CATKTGGRGYTF.

The chain has TRBV19 and TRBJ2-1; TCRdb designates TRBD1, a call that cannot be tested without DNA. Germline V gene lookup returns CDR1 LNHDA and CDR2 SQIVND (reference sequence). This CDR3 is built from 12 residues. CDR3 sequence: CASSDRYNEQFF.

The V call is TRBV20-1, the J call TRBJ1-2. The CDR3 consists of 13 residues. Germline CDR1 is DFQATT and CDR2 is SNEGSKA (reference sequence). CDR3 protein: CSARRITDYGYTF.

The genes are TRBV5-6 and TRBJ1-2. Germline lookup yields CDR1 SGHDT and CDR2 YYEEEE. There are 14 residues in the CDR3. The CDR3 sequence is CASSLLLNNYGYTF.

CDR3 sequence: CASSGTGSNQPQHF. This rearrangement joins TRBV25-1 to TRBJ1-5; TCRdb indicates TRBD1, and absent DNA this call remains unverified. The germline CDR1 and CDR2 sequences are MGHDK and SYGVNS. The CDR3 contains 14 residues.

This chain joins TRBV3-1 and TRBJ2-2; TCRdb calls TRBD1, which cannot be checked without DNA. The CDR3 loop spans 16 amino acids. Germline V gives CDR1 LGHDT, CDR2 YNNKEL (reference sequence). The CDR3 loop reads CASSQDLDRDTGELFF.

V usage is TRBV21-1 and J usage is TRBJ2-3; TCRdb's assignment of TRBD2 cannot be checked, as there is no DNA. TRBV21-1 is shown as a pseudogene. This CDR3 region has 19 residues. CDR3 sequence reads: CASSNQKSAKGICTDTQYF.

The genes are TRBV6-1 and TRBJ2-7; no DNA is available, so the TRBD1 call from TCRdb remains unchecked. Germline CDR1 MNHNS, CDR2 SASEGT. This CDR3 has 15 residues. Here the CDR3 reads CASSESQGGSSEQYF.

This sequence joins TRBV20-1 and TRBJ2-5. Germline loops: CDR1 DFQATT, CDR2 SNEGSKA (reference sequence). The CDR3 extends over 15 amino acids. The CDR3 loop reads CSAGTPIKRGETQYF.